This TCR beta chain was found in a study of T cell repertoires in cytomegalovirus infection. Study-level background: Well-studied HLA-B-restricted CMV epitopes were used in the study alongside recently identified HLA-C-restricted ones. An indication of both CMV infection and matching HLA type came from public TCR beta signatures. Study-wide results and caveats: Clonotype analysis showed dominance of the ex vivo response by HLA-C-restricted CMV-specific TCR beta clonotypes. Using cumulative public TCR beta family frequency, the authors identified those who carried CMV together with the relevant HLA.

TCRdb reanalysed the reads using MiXCR and keeps one entry per CDR3 protein. The sample records about 330,000 distinct CDR3 sequences, about 34% being singletons. The trim removed 11 bases at V and 1 base at J, leaving 14 bases unmatched. Germline CDR1 reads SNHLY; CDR2 reads FYNNEI. CDR3 length equals 17 residues. There are a few counts of this clonotype. The target antigen is unknown. The TCR sequence derives from a human donor in good health (CMV status not recorded). Some clones in this sample may be carry-over from other donors' samples. The J gene is TRBJ2-6, the V gene TRBV2; 7 bases agree with TRBD2. Sequences were derived from cultured PBMCs, sampled from culture after CMV antigen stimulation. CDR3 bases: TGTGCCCGCACTTGGGGAGGGCGCGGATCTGGGGCCAACGTCCTGACTTTC. Protein sequence: CARTWGGRGSGANVLTF. The variable domain in full, completed from reference TRBV2 and TRBJ2-6, reads EPEVTQTPSHQVTQMGQEVILRCVPISNHLYFYWYRQILGQKVEFLVSFYNNEISEKSEIFDDQFSVERPDGSNFTLKIRSTKLEDSAMYFCARTWGGRGSGANVLTFGAGSRLTVL.